This TCR beta chain was captured by sequencing in a study of cytomegalovirus exposure and HLA in healthy donors. Study findings and constraints: Versus the roughly 640-donor mean, an Asian-associated ancestry cluster reportedly showed fewer N-insertions in a later analysis.

Primers for the PCR totalled 60 Vbeta and 13 Jbeta. Sequencing used immunoSEQ multiplex PCR; TCRdb keeps in-frame clones, though not all of them. The repertoire shows 100,000 or so clones; the top ten hold 0.59%. A word on this clone: The antigen remains undetermined.

The germline CDR1 and CDR2 sequences are SGHTA and FQGNSA. V was cut by 6 bases and J by 3 bases, with 14 bases left in between. CDR3 length equals 14 residues. Sample: PBMCs. The chain uses TRBV7-2 and TRBJ1-1; D is perhaps TRBD1 (6 bases). The source is a man between 45 and 60 years old in good health and CMV-seronegative. Written as DNA, the CDR3 is TGTGCCAGCAGACCACAGGGTTGGGACACTGAAGCTTTCTTT. This sequence encodes CASRPQGWDTEAFF.